The next 15 T cell receptor beta chains were all read from a single sample in a study of blood T cell repertoires in COVID-19. The protocol was immunoSEQ multiplex PCR, while the TCRdb copy is restricted to in-frame clones and leaves out a portion. The data hold 200,000 or so clones, with 90% to 95% observed a single time. The sample taken for sequencing was peripheral blood. These receptors all stem from a man aged 55 to 70 with COVID-19, enrolled during active disease.

This chain connects TRBV6-2 or TRBV6-3 to TRBJ1-2; D is unclear. V lost 4 bases to trimming and J lost 8 bases, with 11 bases between them. The germline gives CDR1 MNHEY, CDR2 SVGEGT. The CDR3 contains 12 residues. This chain's CDR3 is CASSLTAPGYTF. CDR3 in DNA: TGTGCCAGCAGTTTAACAGCTCCAGGCTACACCTTC.

This clone was detected only once. This sequence joins TRBV7-6 and TRBJ2-1; 8 positions match TRBD1. This CDR3 is built from 15 residues. Germline CDR1 SGHVS, CDR2 FNYEAQ. Trimming at V came to 10 bases and at J to 3 bases, leaving 11 bases not matched to a gene. CDR3 loop: CATGVGQGLYNEQFF. For the CDR3, the DNA is TGTGCCACAGGGGTTGGACAGGGTCTCTACAATGAGCAGTTCTTC.

The chain employs TRBV3-1 (or the pseudogene TRBV3-2) and TRBJ2-7; 7 bases are shared with TRBD1. The length of the CDR3 is 13 residues. Germline V gives CDR1 LGHDT, CDR2 YNNKEL (reference sequence). The junction had 2 bases not matched to a gene; V was cut back by 4 bases and J by 2 bases. CDR3 nucleotide sequence: TGTGCCAGCAGCCTGGACAGGCCCTACGAGCAGTACTTC. This sequence encodes CASSLDRPYEQYF.

The chain recombines TRBV15 with TRBJ1-3; 8 nucleotides agree with TRBD1. Germline assignment: CDR1 LNHNV and CDR2 YYDKDF (reference sequence). The V and J ends lost 4 bases and 2 bases, in that order; junction bases with no gene match: 7. This CDR3 has 16 amino acids. CDR3 loop: CATSKGWGQAGNTIYF. The CDR3 DNA is TGTGCCACCAGCAAAGGGTGGGGACAGGCTGGAAACACCATATATTTT.

The rearrangement uses TRBV6-2 or TRBV6-3 and TRBJ2-3; 12 positions match TRBD2. The CDR3 is 16 residues long. After removal of 6 bases from V and 4 bases from J, the junction contained 8 bases not matched to a gene. Germline-derived CDR1 and CDR2 are MNHEY and SVGEGT. The CDR3 nucleotides are TGTGCCAGCAGCCTTCTAGCGGGAGGGCCCGCAGATACGCAGTATTTT. Translating gives CASSLLAGGPADTQYF.

V gene TRBV9 combines with J gene TRBJ2-1; 10 positions agree with TRBD2. The germline V gene has CDR1 SGDLS and CDR2 YYNGEE. The CDR3 loop spans 13 amino acids. The V gene end was trimmed by 4 bases and the J gene end by 8 bases; junction bases not matched to a gene: 3. The CDR3 region has the DNA TGTGCCAGCAGCTCCACTAGCGGGGATGAGCAGTTCTTC. It specifies CASSSTSGDEQFF.

The rearrangement joins TRBV30 to TRBJ1-2; 9 bases are shared with TRBD1. CDR3 size: 13 residues. Germline loops: CDR1 GTSNPN, CDR2 SVGIG (reference sequence). Germline trimming cut 0 bases from V and 7 bases from J; bases unmatched to any gene: 3. CDR3 residues: CAWSVMDRGGYTF. CDR3 nucleotides: TGTGCCTGGAGTGTAATGGACAGGGGTGGCTACACCTTC.

The chain carries TRBV7-9 and TRBJ1-3; D remains ambiguous. The CDR3 is 16 residues long. Germline assignment: CDR1 SEHNR and CDR2 FQNEAQ (reference sequence). V lost 1 base, J lost 1 base, and 11 bases lay in between. CDR3 amino acids: CASSLGRGFSGNTIYF. The DNA for the CDR3 is TGTGCCAGCAGCTTAGGGCGAGGGTTTTCTGGAAACACCATATATTTT.

The J gene is TRBJ2-3, the V gene TRBV5-6; 9 bases are shared with TRBD1. The CDR3 covers 16 residues. CDR1 and CDR2 (germline): SGHDT, YYEEEE. Trimming cost V 6 bases and J 2 bases; bases outside gene matches: 10. Here the CDR3 reads CASTGQGRTFTDTQYF. CDR3 DNA sequence: TGTGCCAGCACTGGACAGGGGAGGACTTTCACAGATACGCAGTATTTT.

This chain joins TRBV19 and TRBJ1-5; D gene unclear. V shed 5 bases and J shed 0 bases, with 8 bases lying between them. This CDR3 comprises 14 residues. CDR1 is LNHDA and CDR2 is SQIVND in the germline V gene (reference sequence). The CDR3: CASSPLNSNQPQHF. In DNA, the CDR3 is TGTGCCAGTAGTCCCTTAAATAGCAATCAGCCCCAGCATTTT. The entire variable domain, with the rest obtained from reference TRBV19 and TRBJ1-5, is as follows: DGGITQSPKYLFRKEGQNVTLSCEQNLNHDAMYWYRQDPGQGLRLIYYSQIVNDFQKGDIAEGYSVSREKKESFPLTVTSAQKNPTAFYLCASSPLNSNQPQHFGDGTRLSIL.

This clone is a singleton in its sample. The chain links TRBV30 to TRBJ2-4, with a weak D call TRBD1 (6 bases). The germline V gene has CDR1 GTSNPN and CDR2 SVGIG (reference sequence). V lost 3 bases, J lost 0 bases, and 21 bases lay in between. CDR3 length: 18 residues. The CDR3 here is CAWRSQGPTFLAKNIQYF. The CDR3, as DNA: TGTGCCTGGAGGTCCCAGGGGCCCACATTTCTAGCCAAAAACATTCAGTACTTC.

In its sample, this clone was seen once. J is TRBJ1-3 and V is TRBV27; D not resolved. V was clipped by 6 bases and J by 0 bases, with 12 bases between them. CDR1 is MNHEY, CDR2 SMNVEV, per germline (reference sequence). The CDR3 has 15 amino acids. CDR3 in DNA: TGTGCCAGCAGGCGGCGGAGTGGCTCTGGAAACACCATATATTTT. It specifies CASRRRSGSGNTIYF.

The CDR3 region has the DNA TGTGCCAGCAACCCTTCTGGGGCGCCCTACGAGCAGTACTTC. Amino acid sequence: CASNPSGAPYEQYF. The chain uses TRBV6-5 and TRBJ2-7; D perhaps matches TRBD1 (5 bases). The germline V gene encodes CDR1 MNHEY and CDR2 SVGAGI. This CDR3 region has 14 residues. V lost 7 bases, J lost 2 bases, and 15 bases lay in between.

This clone was detected only once. This chain joins TRBV20-1 and TRBJ2-7, with D maybe TRBD1 (6 bases). Trimming removed 3 bases at V and 0 bases at J, with 15 bases between. Per the germline V gene, CDR1 is DFQATT and CDR2 is SNEGSKA (reference sequence). The CDR3 totals 15 residues. DNA for the CDR3: TGCAGTGCTAGTAAAGGTGGGGGCAGCTCCTACGAGCAGTACTTC. Protein sequence: CSASKGGGSSYEQYF.

This rearrangement joins TRBV4-1 to TRBJ2-1; 10 positions agree with TRBD2. V shed 2 bases, J shed 8 bases, and the junction held 12 bases outside the gene matches. The CDR3 has 17 amino acids. Germline V gene data show CDR1 as MGHRA and CDR2 as YSYEKL. In nucleotides, the CDR3 is TGCGCCAGCAGCCAATACATAGCGGGAGGATTTCAGGATGAGCAGTTCTTC. Its translation: CASSQYIAGGFQDEQFF.